These 17 T cell receptor beta chains came from one sample sequenced in a study of cytomegalovirus exposure and HLA in healthy donors. Primers: 60 Vbeta forward and 13 Jbeta reverse. Only in-frame clones appear in the TCRdb table, and some are missing; sequencing was by immunoSEQ multiplex PCR. Of 130,000 or so clones listed, 75% to 85% are singletons. Sequencing used PBMCs. The receptor set was obtained from a woman aged 40 to 50 in good health and CMV-seronegative.

The chain carries TRBV6-6 and TRBJ1-6, with 8 bases fitting TRBD1. V lost 5 bases, J lost 7 bases, and 4 bases stayed unmatched. From germline, CDR1 is MNHNY and CDR2 SVGAGI (reference sequence). The CDR3 length is 14 residues. The CDR3 DNA sequence: TGTGCCAGCAGTGAGCGACAGGGGAATTCACCCCTCCACTTT. It codes for CASSERQGNSPLHF.

The J gene is TRBJ1-1, the V gene TRBV19; 8 bases map to TRBD1. CDR3 length equals 13 residues. V was pared by 8 bases and J by 1 base, with 3 bases of the junction left unmatched. CDR1 and CDR2 from the germline V gene are LNHDA and SQIVND (reference sequence). The CDR3 DNA sequence: TGTGCCAGTGGACAGGGATGGAACACTGAAGCTTTCTTT. Its protein is CASGQGWNTEAFF.

This chain joins TRBV5-1 and TRBJ2-7, with 9 nucleotides matching TRBD1. Trimming took 0 bases from V and 2 from J; bases not matched to a gene: 3. Germline V gene lookup returns CDR1 SGHRS and CDR2 YFSETQ. CDR3 length equals 15 residues. Written as DNA, the CDR3 is TGCGCCAGCAGCTTGGCGGGACAGGGCCCCTACGAGCAGTACTTC. Translating it yields CASSLAGQGPYEQYF.

This chain uses TRBV6-5 with TRBJ2-1, with a tentative D call TRBD2 (6 bases). CDR3 length: 15 amino acids. The V end was cut by 7 bases, the J end by 3 bases, with 16 bases between. Germline values: CDR1 MNHEY, CDR2 SVGAGI. The CDR3 bases are TGTGCCAGCACCCCTGGGGGGTATTTCTACAATGAGCAGTTCTTC. Its protein product is CASTPGGYFYNEQFF.

This clone has more than one count but fewer than ten. The V and J genes are TRBV28 and TRBJ2-7, with 10 bases lining up with TRBD1. Germline-derived CDR1 and CDR2 are MDHEN and SYDVKM. J lost 5 bases, V lost 6 bases, and 1 base had no gene match. The CDR3 contains 12 residues. CDR3 sequence reads: CASRGTGDEQYF. CDR3 nucleotides: TGTGCCAGCAGAGGGACAGGGGACGAGCAGTACTTC.

The V and J genes are TRBV4-3 and TRBJ2-7; 7 nucleotides line up with TRBD1. There are 17 residues in the CDR3. V shed 4 bases, J shed 4 bases, and the junction held 16 bases outside the gene matches. Per the germline V gene, CDR1 is LGHNA and CDR2 is YSLEER. Here the CDR3 reads CASSRVPGTAKVYEQYF. The CDR3 coding sequence is TGCGCCAGCAGCCGAGTCCCCGGGACAGCAAAAGTATACGAGCAGTACTTC.

This clone has just one count. The genes are TRBV7-6 and TRBJ2-5, with 10 bases fitting TRBD1. Germline V gene lookup returns CDR1 SGHVS and CDR2 FNYEAQ. V dropped 4 bases and J dropped 5; count of bases not matched to a gene: 7. The CDR3 is 15 amino acids. The CDR3 sequence: CASSSYGTGDETQYF. DNA for the CDR3: TGTGCCAGCAGCTCCTACGGGACAGGGGATGAGACCCAGTACTTC. Full variable domain (rest looked up from reference TRBV7-6 and TRBJ2-5): GAGVSQSPRYKVTKRGQDVALRCDPISGHVSLYWYRQALGQGPEFLTYFNYEAQQDKSGLPNDRFSAERPEGSISTLTIQRTEQRDSAMYRCASSSYGTGDETQYFGPGTRLLVL.

This CDR3 is CASSIVMGTGSQPQHF. The CDR3 DNA reads as TGTGCCAGTAGTATAGTAATGGGGACAGGGAGTCAGCCCCAGCATTTT. This chain links TRBV19 with TRBJ1-5, with 9 bases aligning to TRBD1. With 1 base clipped from V and 6 bases from J, the junction kept 7 bases outside the gene matches. Germline values: CDR1 LNHDA, CDR2 SQIVND (reference sequence). The CDR3 covers 16 residues. Variable domain in full (rest from reference TRBV19 and TRBJ1-5): DGGITQSPKYLFRKEGQNVTLSCEQNLNHDAMYWYRQDPGQGLRLIYYSQIVNDFQKGDIAEGYSVSREKKESFPLTVTSAQKNPTAFYLCASSIVMGTGSQPQHFGDGTRLSIL.

There are a few counts of this clone. The chain recombines TRBV28 with TRBJ1-2; TRBD1 might be the D (6 bases). The CDR3 runs 16 residues. From germline, CDR1 is MDHEN and CDR2 SYDVKM. Trimming took off 5 bases at V and 8 bases at J, with 24 bases between the two ends. Here the CDR3 reads CASSRGTATGPRGYTF. The CDR3 bases are TGTGCCAGCAGTAGGGGAACCGCGACAGGTCCAAGGGGCTACACCTTC.

The genes are TRBV5-1 and TRBJ2-3; 8 bases line up with TRBD1. The germline CDR1 and CDR2 sequences are SGHRS and YFSETQ. The J segment lost 0 bases and the V segment lost 4 bases, leaving 22 bases of the junction unmatched. The CDR3 runs to 21 residues. The CDR3 here is CASSDYLRGRLDVRSTDTQYF. The CDR3 nucleotides are TGCGCCAGCAGCGACTATCTCAGGGGGCGGTTAGACGTTCGGAGCACAGATACGCAGTATTTT. Variable domain in full (rest from reference TRBV5-1 and TRBJ2-3): KAGVTQTPRYLIKTRGQQVTLSCSPISGHRSVSWYQQTPGQGLQFLFEYFSETQRNKGNFPGRFSGRQFSNSRSEMNVSTLELGDSALYLCASSDYLRGRLDVRSTDTQYFGPGTRLTVL.

This clone was recorded a few times. The rearrangement links TRBV6-5 to TRBJ2-3, with 13 bases lining up with TRBD2. The germline gives CDR1 MNHEY, CDR2 SVGAGI. This CDR3 contains 16 residues. J lost 6 bases, V lost 0 bases, and 3 bases had no gene match. The CDR3 coding sequence is TGTGCCAGCAGTTACTCACTAGCGGGGGGGCCGGATACGCAGTATTTT. The encoded protein is CASSYSLAGGPDTQYF.

This chain uses TRBV28 with TRBJ1-2; no clear D gene. Germline V CDR1 and CDR2: MDHEN, SYDVKM. The ends were cut back, 5 bases at V and 1 base at J, with 14 bases in the middle. This CDR3 comprises 15 residues. CDR3 sequence (DNA): TGTGCCAGCAGTCATGGGCAGACATTTAACTATGGCTACACCTTC. Translation: CASSHGQTFNYGYTF.

This clone was counted between two and nine times. The genes are TRBV6-1 and TRBJ1-2; possibly TRBD1 for D (5 bases). CDR3 size: 15 residues. Germline-derived CDR1 and CDR2 are MNHNS and SASEGT. V shed 1 base and J shed 4 bases, with 13 bases lying between them. The CDR3 is CASSEEGRATYGYTF. The CDR3 coding sequence is TGTGCCAGCAGTGAAGAGGGCAGGGCGACCTATGGCTACACCTTC.

The V and J genes are TRBV5-1 and TRBJ1-1; TRBD1 matches 7 bases. The CDR3 loop spans 15 amino acids. Trimming at V came to 2 bases and at J to 2 bases, leaving 6 bases not matched to a gene. The germline V gene encodes CDR1 SGHRS and CDR2 YFSETQ. CDR3 DNA: TGCGCCAGCAGCTTACTAGGGACAGACAACACTGAAGCTTTCTTT. Translating gives CASSLLGTDNTEAFF.

This chain joins TRBV9 and TRBJ1-2, with 12 bases lining up with TRBD1. The ends lost 1 base at V and 8 bases at J; junction bases unmatched: 6. Germline V gives CDR1 SGDLS, CDR2 YYNGEE. The CDR3 loop spans 15 amino acids. In DNA, the CDR3 is TGTGCCAGCAGCGTAACGGGACAGGGGGCGAGAGGCTACACCTTC. Amino acids: CASSVTGQGARGYTF.

V gene TRBV5-1 combines with J gene TRBJ1-2; possibly TRBD1 for D (5 bases). Trimming took off 3 bases at V and 2 bases at J, with 14 bases between the two ends. There are 15 residues in the CDR3. Germline values: CDR1 SGHRS, CDR2 YFSETQ. For the CDR3, the DNA is TGCGCCAGCAGCTCACTGCCGGACAACAACTATGGCTACACCTTC. It yields the protein CASSSLPDNNYGYTF.

The rearrangement links TRBV6-5 to TRBJ1-1, with TRBD1 matching over 8 bases. The CDR3 sequence is 15 residues long. After removal of 2 bases from V and 4 bases from J, the junction contained 6 bases not matched to a gene. The germline V gene has CDR1 MNHEY and CDR2 SVGAGI. CDR3 nucleotide sequence: TGTGCCAGCAGTTACCAAATCACAGGGGGCACTGAAGCTTTCTTT. This codes for CASSYQITGGTEAFF.